These T cell receptor beta chains were read from a single sample in a study of blood T cell repertoires in COVID-19. The data were produced by immunoSEQ multiplex PCR, yet TCRdb's version contains in-frame clones alone and is incomplete. The top ten hold 29% of the sample, which has some 140,000 clones, roughly four fifths seen once. Sequencing was done on a sample of peripheral blood. Receptor source: a woman aged 60 to 75 with acute or convalescent COVID-19. Each CDR3 is given with its conserved first and last residue. Each record gives: D gene, V gene, clone size, J gene, CDR3 DNA, CDR3 protein. D genes are given only for firm matches. Clone size is stated in some rows and not others, as once, few, many or a class when expanded.

D: TRBD1; V: TRBV7-9; size: -; J: TRBJ1-1; DNA: TGTGCCAGCAGCTCACAGGGGGTGGACACTGAAGCTTTCTTT; CDR3: CASSSQGVDTEAFF
D: TRBD2; V: TRBV7-8; size: -; J: TRBJ2-1; DNA: TGTGCCAGCAGCTTACCCCAGCGGGGCCATAATGAGCAGTTCTTC; CDR3: CASSLPQRGHNEQFF
D: -; V: TRBV5-6; size: -; J: TRBJ1-5; DNA: TGTGCCAGCAGCTTGGACGGTAGCAATCAGCCCCAGCATTTT; CDR3: CASSLDGSNQPQHF
D: -; V: TRBV11-2; size: -; J: TRBJ2-5; DNA: TGTGCCAGCAGCCTACCCCTAGAGACCCAGTACTTC; CDR3: CASSLPLETQYF
D: -; V: TRBV12-3/TRBV12-4; size: many; J: TRBJ1-6; DNA: TGTGCCAGCACGGGGACACGCAATTCACCCCTCCACTTT; CDR3: CASTGTRNSPLHF
D: -; V: TRBV18; size: -; J: TRBJ1-3; DNA: TGTGCCAGCTCACCGTCGGGAGCGGGGTCTGGAAACACCATATATTTT; CDR3: CASSPSGAGSGNTIYF
D: -; V: TRBV5-4; size: -; J: TRBJ2-2; DNA: TGTGCCAGCAGCTTGGTTAGCACCTCGAACACCGGGGAGCTGTTTTTT; CDR3: CASSLVSTSNTGELFF
D: -; V: TRBV3-1/TRBV3-2; size: -; J: TRBJ2-5; DNA: TGTGCCAGCAGCCGGGCTGGGCCCCAAGAGACCCAGTACTTC; CDR3: CASSRAGPQETQYF
D: TRBD1; V: TRBV6-1; size: -; J: TRBJ1-5; DNA: TGTGCCAGCAGTGACGGACAGGGGGCCAGGCAGCCCCAGCATTTT; CDR3: CASSDGQGARQPQHF
D: -; V: TRBV3-1/TRBV3-2; size: -; J: TRBJ1-2; DNA: TGTGCCAGCAGCCAAGATGAGAGCTATGGCTACACCTTC; CDR3: CASSQDESYGYTF
D: -; V: TRBV6-5; size: -; J: TRBJ1-2; DNA: TGTGCCAGCAGTTACTCAGGGCAGGGGAAAGGCTACACCTTC; CDR3: CASSYSGQGKGYTF
D: -; V: TRBV19; size: -; J: TRBJ1-6; DNA: TGTGCCAGTAGTGGGGGCTCTTCACCCCTCCACTTT; CDR3: CASSGGSSPLHF
D: -; V: TRBV6-1; size: -; J: TRBJ2-6; DNA: TGTGCCAGCAGGGAAATGCCCGGGGGGCCTGGGGCCAACGTCCTGACTTTC; CDR3: CASREMPGGPGANVLTF
D: TRBD1; V: TRBV6-5; size: few; J: TRBJ2-7; DNA: TGTGCCAGCAGTTACACAGGGGTGTCGGCCGAGCAGTACTTC; CDR3: CASSYTGVSAEQYF
D: -; V: TRBV5-4; size: once; J: TRBJ1-2; DNA: TGTGCCAGCAGCGCCTCAGGGCAAGCTAACTATGGCTACACCTTC; CDR3: CASSASGQANYGYTF
D: -; V: TRBV6-5; size: -; J: TRBJ1-1; DNA: TGTGCCAGCAGTTGGGAGGGGCGGGGCACTGAAGCTTTCTTT; CDR3: CASSWEGRGTEAFF
D: -; V: TRBV5-4; size: -; J: TRBJ1-6; DNA: TGTGCCAGCAGGTCTGCGAATAATTCACCCCTCCACTTT; CDR3: CASRSANNSPLHF
D: -; V: TRBV10-2; size: -; J: TRBJ1-2; DNA: TGCGCCAGCAGTGAGCCGCTACAAGCGGGATGGCGTGGCTACACCTTC; CDR3: CASSEPLQAGWRGYTF
D: -; V: TRBV18; size: -; J: TRBJ1-2; DNA: TGTGCCAGCTCACCCCCGGGAGCCCCCTATGGCTACACCTTC; CDR3: CASSPPGAPYGYTF
D: -; V: TRBV25-1; size: -; J: TRBJ1-1; DNA: TGTGCCAGCAGTTTGGGGGCAGGTTGGACTGAAGCTTTCTTT; CDR3: CASSLGAGWTEAFF
D: -; V: TRBV6-5; size: -; J: TRBJ2-7; DNA: TGTGCCAGCAGTTACCCAAATTTCGGTCGCTCCTACGAGCAGTACTTC; CDR3: CASSYPNFGRSYEQYF
D: TRBD2; V: TRBV7-9; size: -; J: TRBJ2-1; DNA: TGTGCCAGCAGCCTCCGGGGGGAAAATGAGCAGTTCTTC; CDR3: CASSLRGENEQFF
D: TRBD2; V: TRBV13; size: -; J: TRBJ2-1; DNA: TGTGCCAGCAGCACCCAGACTAGCGGGGGGTTCAATGAGCAGTTCTTC; CDR3: CASSTQTSGGFNEQFF
D: -; V: TRBV24-1; size: -; J: TRBJ1-1; DNA: TGTGCCACCAGTGACCCTACCCAGGGAGGTGGCACTGAAGCTTTCTTT; CDR3: CATSDPTQGGGTEAFF